This T cell receptor (beta chain) was retrieved from a study of T cells in Graves' hyperthyroidism and ophthalmopathy. J was trimmed by 9 bases and V by 6 bases; bases with no gene match: 17. CDR3 size: 17 residues. CDR1 and CDR2 (germline): MNHEY, SVGEGT. Regions amplified from RNA transcripts were the TCR beta CDR3 regions. An initial round of RT-PCR targeting the TCR CDR3 relied on the HTBI primer set. MiXCR was run by TCRdb on the multiplex PCR reads, yielding one entry per CDR3 protein. The top ten hold 15% of the sample, which has 360,000 or so distinct CDR3 sequences, 15% to 20% seen once. Remarks on this clonotype: This may be a read error, as it is one base from a much larger clone.

The V call is TRBV6-2 or TRBV6-3, the J call TRBJ2-4, with TRBD1 matching over 10 bases. Input material: blood. This sequence was found in a middle-aged woman with Graves' ophthalmopathy. CDR3 amino acids: CASSPSSGGQGSGIQYF. DNA of the CDR3: TGTGCCAGCAGCCCATCCTCGGGGGGACAGGGGTCGGGCATTCAGTACTTC.